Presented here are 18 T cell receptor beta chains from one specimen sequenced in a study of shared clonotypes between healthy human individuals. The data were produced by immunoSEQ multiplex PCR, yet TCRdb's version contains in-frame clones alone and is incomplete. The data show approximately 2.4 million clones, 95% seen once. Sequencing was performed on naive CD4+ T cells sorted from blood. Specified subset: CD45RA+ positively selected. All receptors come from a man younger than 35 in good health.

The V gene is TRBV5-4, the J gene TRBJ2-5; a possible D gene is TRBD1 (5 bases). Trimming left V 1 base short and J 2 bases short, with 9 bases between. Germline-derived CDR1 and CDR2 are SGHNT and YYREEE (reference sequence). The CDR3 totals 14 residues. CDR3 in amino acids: CASSLQRQQETQYF. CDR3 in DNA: TGTGCCAGCAGCTTGCAGCGACAGCAAGAGACCCAGTACTTC.

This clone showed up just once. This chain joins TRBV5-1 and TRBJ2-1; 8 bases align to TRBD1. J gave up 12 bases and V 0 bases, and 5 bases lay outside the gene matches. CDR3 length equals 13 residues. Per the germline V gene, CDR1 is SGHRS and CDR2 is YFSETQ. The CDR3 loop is CASSLVTGEGQFF. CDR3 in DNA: TGCGCCAGCAGCTTGGTGACAGGGGAAGGGCAGTTCTTC.

The DNA of the CDR3 is TGTGCCAGCAGCTTGGGACTAGCGGGGGGCCGGTGGTTCTTC. Translated, it gives CASSLGLAGGRWFF. The rearrangement joins TRBV7-2 to TRBJ2-1, with TRBD2 matching 15 bases. In germline, CDR1 is SGHTA, CDR2 FQGNSA. Trimming removed 3 bases from V and 15 bases from J; junction bases left unmatched: 6. This CDR3 is 14 amino acids long.

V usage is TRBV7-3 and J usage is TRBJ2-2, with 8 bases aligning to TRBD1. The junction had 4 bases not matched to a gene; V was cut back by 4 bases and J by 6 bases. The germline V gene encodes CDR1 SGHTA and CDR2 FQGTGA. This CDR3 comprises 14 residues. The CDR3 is CASSSQGVPGELFF. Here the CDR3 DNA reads TGTGCCAGCAGCTCACAGGGGGTACCCGGGGAGCTGTTTTTT.

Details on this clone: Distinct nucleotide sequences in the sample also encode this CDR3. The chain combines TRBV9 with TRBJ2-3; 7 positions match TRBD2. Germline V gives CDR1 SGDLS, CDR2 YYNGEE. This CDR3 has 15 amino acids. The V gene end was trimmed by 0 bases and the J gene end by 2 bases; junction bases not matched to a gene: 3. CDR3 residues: CASSVGGLSTDTQYF. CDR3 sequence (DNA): TGTGCCAGCAGCGTAGGGGGACTATCCACAGATACGCAGTATTTT.

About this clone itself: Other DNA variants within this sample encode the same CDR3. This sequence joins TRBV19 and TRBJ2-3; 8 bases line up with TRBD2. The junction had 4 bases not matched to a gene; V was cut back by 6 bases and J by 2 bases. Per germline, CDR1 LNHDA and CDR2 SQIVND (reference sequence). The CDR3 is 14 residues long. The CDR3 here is CASRRAGVTDTQYF. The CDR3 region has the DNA TGTGCCAGTAGGCGAGCGGGGGTCACAGATACGCAGTATTTT.

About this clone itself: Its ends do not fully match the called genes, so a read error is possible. The CDR3 region is CASTLSTAPYEQYF. Written as DNA, the CDR3 is TGTGCCAGCACCTTATCTACAGCCCCCTACGAGCAGTACTTC. The genes are TRBV11-2 and TRBJ2-7; D is unresolved. Germline V gene lookup returns CDR1 SGHAT and CDR2 FQNNGV. The CDR3 is 14 amino acids. The full variable domain, rest sourced from reference TRBV11-2 and TRBJ2-7, is EAGVAQSPRYKIIEKRQSVAFWCNPISGHATLYWYQQILGQGPKLLIQFQNNGVVDDSQLPKDRFSAERLKGVDSTLKIQPAKLEDSAVYLCASTLSTAPYEQYFGPGTRLTVT.

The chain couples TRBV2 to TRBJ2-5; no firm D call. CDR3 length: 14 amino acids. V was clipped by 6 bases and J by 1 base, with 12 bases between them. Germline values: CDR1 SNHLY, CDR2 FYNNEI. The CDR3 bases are TGTGCCAGCAGGTCATTGGCGGCCCAAGAGACCCAGTACTTC. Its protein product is CASRSLAAQETQYF.

The CDR3 here is CAWSARSKTWTGGEGDSGANVLTF. In nucleotides, the CDR3 is TGTGCCTGGAGTGCCCGAAGTAAAACCTGGACAGGGGGTGAGGGGGACTCTGGGGCCAACGTCCTGACTTTC. The chain is built from TRBV30 and TRBJ2-6; TRBD1 matches 10 bases. CDR3 length equals 24 residues. Trimming removed 1 base from V and 0 bases from J; junction bases left unmatched: 24. CDR1 is GTSNPN, CDR2 SVGIG, per germline (reference sequence).

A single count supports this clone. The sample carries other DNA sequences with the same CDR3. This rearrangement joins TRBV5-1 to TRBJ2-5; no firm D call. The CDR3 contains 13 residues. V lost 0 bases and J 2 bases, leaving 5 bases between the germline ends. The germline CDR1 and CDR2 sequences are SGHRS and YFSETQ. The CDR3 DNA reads TGCGCCAGCAGCTTGGACGTACAAGAGACCCAGTACTTC. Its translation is CASSLDVQETQYF.

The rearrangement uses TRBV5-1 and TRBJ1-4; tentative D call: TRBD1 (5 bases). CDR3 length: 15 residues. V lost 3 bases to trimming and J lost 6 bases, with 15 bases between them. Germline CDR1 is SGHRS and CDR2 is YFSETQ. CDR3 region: CASSWGRGPDEKLFF. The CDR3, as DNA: TGCGCCAGCAGCTGGGGCCGGGGTCCGGATGAAAAACTGTTTTTT.

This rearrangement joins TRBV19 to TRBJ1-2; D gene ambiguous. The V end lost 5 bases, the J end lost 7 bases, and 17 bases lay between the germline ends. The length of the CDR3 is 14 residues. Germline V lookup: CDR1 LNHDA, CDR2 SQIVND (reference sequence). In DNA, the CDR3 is TGTGCCAGTAGTCCTCCGTGGGGTCGAAGTGGCTACACCTTC. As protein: CASSPPWGRSGYTF.

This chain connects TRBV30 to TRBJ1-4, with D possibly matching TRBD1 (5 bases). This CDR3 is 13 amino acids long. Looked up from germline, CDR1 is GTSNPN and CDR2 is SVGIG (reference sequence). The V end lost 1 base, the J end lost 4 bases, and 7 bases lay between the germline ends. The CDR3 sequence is CAWSAQGNEKLFF. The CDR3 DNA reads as TGTGCCTGGAGTGCCCAGGGTAATGAAAAACTGTTTTTT. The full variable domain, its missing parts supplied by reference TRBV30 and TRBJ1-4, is SQTIHQWPATLVQPVGSPLSLECTVEGTSNPNLYWYRQAAGRGLQLLFYSVGIGQISSEVPQNLSASRPQDRQFILSSKKLLLSDSGFYLCAWSAQGNEKLFFGSGTQLSVL.

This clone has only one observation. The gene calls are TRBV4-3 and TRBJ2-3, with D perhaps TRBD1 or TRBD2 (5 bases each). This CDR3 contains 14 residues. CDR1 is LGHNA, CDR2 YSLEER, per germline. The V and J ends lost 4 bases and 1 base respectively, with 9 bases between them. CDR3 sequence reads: CASSLGPGTDTQYF. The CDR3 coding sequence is TGCGCCAGCAGCCTGGGACCAGGCACAGATACGCAGTATTTT.

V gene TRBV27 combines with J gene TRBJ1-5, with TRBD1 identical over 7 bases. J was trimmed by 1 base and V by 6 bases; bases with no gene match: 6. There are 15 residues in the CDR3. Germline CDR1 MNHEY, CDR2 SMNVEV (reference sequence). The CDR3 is CASRPRQGSNQPQHF. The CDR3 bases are TGTGCCAGCAGACCCCGACAGGGAAGCAATCAGCCCCAGCATTTT.

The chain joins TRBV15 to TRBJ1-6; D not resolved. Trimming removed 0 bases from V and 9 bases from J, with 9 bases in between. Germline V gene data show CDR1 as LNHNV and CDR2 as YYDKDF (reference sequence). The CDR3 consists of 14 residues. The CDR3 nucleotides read TGTGCCACCAGCAGAGATTTTTCAGGTTCACCCCTCCACTTT. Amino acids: CATSRDFSGSPLHF.

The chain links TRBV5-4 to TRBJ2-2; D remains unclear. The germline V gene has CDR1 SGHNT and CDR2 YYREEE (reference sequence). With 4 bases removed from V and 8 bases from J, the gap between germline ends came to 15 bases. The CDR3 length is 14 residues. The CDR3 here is CASSPDSLTGELFF. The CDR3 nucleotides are TGTGCCAGCAGCCCGGATTCCTTAACGGGGGAGCTGTTTTTT.

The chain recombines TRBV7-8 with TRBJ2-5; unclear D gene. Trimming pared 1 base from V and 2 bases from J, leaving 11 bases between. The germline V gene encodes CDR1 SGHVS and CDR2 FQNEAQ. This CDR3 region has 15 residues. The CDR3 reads CASSLEGSRQETQYF. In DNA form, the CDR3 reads TGTGCCAGCAGCTTAGAAGGTAGCAGACAAGAGACCCAGTACTTC.